The T cell receptor (beta chain) under discussion was sequenced for a study of regulatory T cells in long-lasting Graves disease. Study observations and caveats: Favoring TRBV28, TRBJ1-2 and TRBJ2-5 was a feature seen in persistent disease.

With regard to this clonotype: Its matching antigen is unknown.

Time point meaning: persistent/refractory GD, antithyroid drugs over 5 years with positive TRAb. PBMC-derived RNA was used for the TCR library. American Thyroid Association guidelines were used to diagnose Graves' disease. Into tubes containing EDTA, about 9 milliliters of peripheral blood were drawn. Arm-PCR of CDR3 regions and iRepertoire HTBI primers were the basis on which TCR beta libraries were built. TCRdb re-derived calls from the multiplex PCR reads in MiXCR, one entry per CDR3 protein. The sample records about 420,000 distinct CDR3 sequences, roughly a quarter being singletons. The V end lost 7 bases, the J end lost 6 bases, and 15 bases lay between the germline ends. This CDR3 is 14 amino acids long. Per germline, CDR1 SNHLY and CDR2 FYNNEI.

The V call is TRBV2, the J call TRBJ2-2; D tentatively fits TRBD1 or TRBD2 (5 bases each). The source is a female donor with Graves disease. The input for sequencing was peripheral blood mononuclear cells (PBMCs), taken when the disease was refractory, from a patient treated with antithyroid drugs. CDR3 coding DNA: TGTGCCAGCACCGGGACCCGAGGGCCCGGGGAGCTGTTTTTT. Translating it yields CASTGTRGPGELFF.